This TCR beta chain was recovered during a study of cytomegalovirus exposure and HLA in healthy donors. Looking at the study overall: For the roughly 400 genotyped donors, roughly 80% fell within the Caucasian-associated ancestry cluster. Study results and limitations: Associated with cytomegalovirus, according to the listing, were fewer than 200 TCR beta chains.

Concerning this clone itself: Antigen: not known.

The PCR used 60 Vbeta and 13 Jbeta primers. The assay was immunoSEQ multiplex PCR, and TCRdb's table has in-frame clones only and misses some. The profile shows around 150,000 clones, roughly 80% of them singletons. Unmatched junction bases numbered 4, after V lost 6 bases and J lost 0 bases. The CDR3 totals 14 residues. Germline V gene data show CDR1 as SGDLS and CDR2 as YYNGEE. What was sequenced was PBMCs. The clonotype originates from a male donor in good health and CMV-seronegative. The chain links TRBV9 to TRBJ2-3; 7 nucleotides line up with TRBD2. The DNA of the CDR3 is TGTGCCAGCAACCGAGCGGGGAGCACAGATACGCAGTATTTT. It specifies CASNRAGSTDTQYF.